This T cell receptor (beta chain) was observed in a study of monozygotic twins with inflammatory bowel disease. Per the germline V gene, CDR1 is SGHRS and CDR2 is YFSETQ. CDR3 length equals 16 residues. Regarding this clonotype: Its antigen is still unknown.

Regarding the study as a whole: Whereas healthy co-twins had higher TCRbeta diversity (inverse Simpson), IBD patients had lower diversity.

Nested PCRs (16 and 9 cycles, two total) were applied to TCRalpha and TCRbeta cDNA. TCRdb re-called the 5' RACE reads and gives one entry per CDR3 protein, without DNA. The sample holds 300,000 to 350,000 distinct CDR3 sequences. The specimen sequenced was blood. The chain combines TRBV5-1 with TRBJ2-1; the D call from TCRdb, TRBD2, cannot be confirmed without DNA. This TCR came from a human donor with ulcerative colitis or Crohn's disease, or a healthy co-twin of an affected twin (not recorded which). The CDR3 is CASSLTSGGTNNEQFF.